This TCR beta chain was retrieved from a study of T cell responses to AZD1222 COVID-19 vaccine. The overall study: Samples with a second dose at about 4 or about 12 weeks were pooled together. Study outcomes and limitations: The breadth and depth of Spike-specific TCRs increased once two AZD1222 doses had been given.

Concerning this clone itself: What it binds is unknown.

V was shortened by 2 bases and J by 5 bases, with 10 bases between the two germline ends. The CDR3 totals 14 residues. CDR1 is MNHEY and CDR2 is SVGAGI in the germline V gene. Data came from immunoSEQ multiplex PCR; TCRdb stores just in-frame clones and leaves some out. The sample has 150,000 to 200,000 clones; approximately 94% are singletons. Here the sequenced sample was peripheral blood, taken on day 0 of AZD1222 vaccination. The chain is built from TRBV6-5 and TRBJ2-1; possibly TRBD2 for D (6 bases). The receptor was derived from an adult in good health. The CDR3 here is CASSYPGTDNEQFF. The CDR3 nucleotides are TGTGCCAGCAGTTACCCGGGGACTGACAATGAGCAGTTCTTC.